The rows below give T cell receptor beta chains drawn from one sample of a study of CD8 T cells in Susac syndrome. TCRdb passed the immunoSEQ multiplex PCR reads through MiXCR, listing each CDR3 protein once. The sample carries about 210,000 distinct CDR3 sequences, 94% recorded once. Sequencing used CD4+ T cells from PBMCs. The origin of the receptors is a human donor with Susac syndrome. CDR3s include the opening cysteine and the closing phenylalanine or tryptophan. The order of the fields is clone size, J gene, V gene, D gene, CDR3 protein, CDR3 DNA. The D gene is left open where the match is weak. Part of the rows lack a size; the others show once, few, many or a class for expanded clones.

NA	TRBJ1-5	TRBV3-1	NA	CASSQDRNQPQHF	TGTGCCAGCAGCCAAGATCGGAATCAGCCCCAGCATTTT
NA	TRBJ1-2	TRBV7-2	TRBD1	CASSSGQGEAGYTF	TGTGCCAGCAGCTCGGGACAGGGAGAGGCTGGCTACACCTTC
NA	TRBJ2-3	TRBV5-1	NA	CASSLGFRDTQYF	TGCGCCAGCAGCTTGGGATTCCGAGATACGCAGTATTTT
NA	TRBJ2-7	TRBV19	TRBD1	CASSTHTGGEQYF	TGTGCCAGTAGTACACACACAGGGGGCGAGCAGTACTTC
NA	TRBJ1-1	TRBV30	TRBD1	CAWSLTGGRTGTVDAFF	TGTGCCTGGAGTCTAACAGGGGGGAGGACGGGAACGGTCGACGCTTTCTTT
NA	TRBJ2-5	TRBV20-1	NA	CSARDFRRRTAETQYF	TGCAGTGCTAGAGATTTTCGACGCCGTACGGCGGAGACCCAGTACTTC
few	TRBJ2-2	TRBV19	NA	CASRRDTGELFF	TGTGCCAGTAGAAGGGATACCGGGGAGCTGTTTTTT
NA	TRBJ1-1	TRBV27	NA	CASSLRVLENTEAFF	TGTGCCAGCAGTTTAAGGGTTCTGGAGAACACTGAAGCTTTCTTT
NA	TRBJ2-5	TRBV7-9	TRBD1	CASSYAGQGAGETQYF	TGTGCCAGCAGCTACGCTGGACAGGGGGCTGGAGAGACCCAGTACTTC
NA	TRBJ2-4	TRBV6-2/TRBV6-3	TRBD2	CASSPPGGGNIQYF	TGTGCCAGCAGTCCTCCGGGAGGCGGAAACATTCAGTACTTC
NA	TRBJ2-3	TRBV24-1	TRBD1	CATSDTDREPDTQYF	TGTGCCACCAGTGACACAGACAGGGAGCCAGATACGCAGTATTTT
NA	TRBJ2-1	TRBV16	NA	CASSQPPAYNEQFF	TGTGCCAGCAGCCAACCGCCAGCTTACAATGAGCAGTTCTTC
NA	TRBJ2-3	TRBV3-1	NA	CASSQGTEADTQYF	TGTGCCAGCAGCCAAGGGACAGAAGCAGATACGCAGTATTTT
NA	TRBJ2-5	TRBV2	TRBD2	CASSSGREETQYF	TGTGCCAGCAGCTCCGGGAGGGAGGAGACCCAGTACTTC
NA	TRBJ1-2	TRBV6-2/TRBV6-3	NA	CASTDVGSYGYTF	TGTGCCAGCACCGACGTGGGGAGCTATGGCTACACCTTC
few	TRBJ2-5	TRBV18	NA	CASSPRGDQETQYF	TGTGCCAGCTCACCACGGGGGGACCAAGAGACCCAGTACTTC
NA	TRBJ2-1	TRBV6-5	NA	CASSYGPYNEQFF	TGTGCCAGCAGTTACGGACCCTACAATGAGCAGTTCTTC
once	TRBJ2-3	TRBV28	NA	CASRREADTQYF	TGTGCCAGCAGAAGGGAGGCAGATACGCAGTATTTT
NA	TRBJ1-2	TRBV27	NA	CASSLSGVLGYTF	TGTGCCAGCAGTTTATCGGGGGTCTTGGGCTACACCTTC
NA	TRBJ1-1	TRBV11-1	NA	CASSLAGTDEAFF	TGTGCCAGCAGCTTAGCGGGAACAGATGAAGCTTTCTTT
NA	TRBJ2-7	TRBV20-1	TRBD2	CSAGGTSRSYEQYF	TGCAGTGCGGGCGGGACTAGCCGGAGCTACGAGCAGTACTTC
once	TRBJ2-5	TRBV5-1	TRBD2	CASSLPAGVQETQYF	TGCGCCAGCAGCTTGCCAGCGGGGGTCCAAGAGACCCAGTACTTC
NA	TRBJ1-1	TRBV12-3/TRBV12-4	NA	CASSFSRAPDNEAFF	TGTGCCAGCAGCTTTTCCCGGGCCCCAGATAATGAAGCTTTCTTT
NA	TRBJ2-1	TRBV7-3	TRBD2	CASSSGGYNEQFF	TGTGCCAGCAGTAGCGGGGGATACAATGAGCAGTTCTTC
NA	TRBJ1-1	TRBV4-1	TRBD1	CASSQDPQVSGGLAFF	TGCGCCAGCAGCCAAGATCCCCAGGTTTCAGGGGGCCTAGCTTTCTTT
NA	TRBJ1-2	TRBV24-1	TRBD1	CATSGQGVTYGYTF	TGTGCCACCTCCGGACAGGGGGTGACCTATGGCTACACCTTC
NA	TRBJ1-5	TRBV27	NA	CASRPMGADQPQHF	TGTGCCAGCAGACCCATGGGAGCGGATCAGCCCCAGCATTTT
NA	TRBJ2-5	TRBV20-1	TRBD2	CSAQTPGLHQETQYF	TGCAGTGCCCAGACTCCGGGACTACACCAAGAGACCCAGTACTTC
NA	TRBJ1-6	TRBV5-4	TRBD1	CASGGQGLEPLHF	TGTGCCAGCGGCGGACAGGGGTTGGAACCCCTCCACTTT
NA	TRBJ1-5	TRBV24-1	NA	CATSEAGAGGQPQHF	TGTGCCACCAGTGAGGCGGGGGCCGGGGGTCAGCCCCAGCATTTT
NA	TRBJ1-5	TRBV19	NA	CASSTTGPNQPQHF	TGTGCCAGTAGTACAACAGGACCGAATCAGCCCCAGCATTTT
few	TRBJ2-2	TRBV5-4	TRBD1	CASSSGQGGTGELFF	TGTGCCAGCAGCTCGGGACAGGGAGGCACCGGGGAGCTGTTTTTT
NA	TRBJ2-3	TRBV18	NA	CASSPIDGSRAVDTQYF	TGTGCCAGCTCACCAATCGATGGGTCCAGAGCGGTAGATACGCAGTATTTT
NA	TRBJ1-3	TRBV13	NA	CASSSGTVSGNTIYF	TGTGCCAGCAGCTCAGGGACGGTCTCTGGAAACACCATATATTTT
once	TRBJ1-1	TRBV30	NA	CAWSVARTREGTEAFF	TGTGCCTGGAGTGTAGCCCGGACAAGGGAAGGTACTGAAGCTTTCTTT
NA	TRBJ2-1	TRBV20-1	NA	CSARVTGAAEHNEQFF	TGCAGTGCTAGAGTGACCGGGGCCGCGGAGCACAATGAGCAGTTCTTC
few	TRBJ2-7	TRBV2	NA	CASSLGAYEQYF	TGTGCCAGCAGCCTCGGTGCCTACGAGCAGTACTTC
NA	TRBJ2-2	TRBV9	NA	CASSVVGGATGELFF	TGTGCCAGCAGCGTAGTAGGAGGGGCGACCGGGGAGCTGTTTTTT
NA	TRBJ1-5	TRBV20-1	NA	CSAKGRGNQPQHF	TGCAGTGCTAAAGGCCGAGGCAATCAGCCCCAGCATTTT
NA	TRBJ1-1	TRBV5-1	TRBD1	CASSSGTGGIEAFF	TGCGCCAGCAGCTCCGGGACAGGGGGCATTGAAGCTTTCTTT
NA	TRBJ1-5	TRBV11-2	NA	CASSPAGGDQPQHF	TGTGCCAGCAGCCCCGCGGGGGGGGATCAGCCCCAGCATTTT
NA	TRBJ2-7	TRBV7-2	NA	CASSLERVPNSYEQYF	TGTGCCAGCAGCCTCGAGAGGGTTCCCAATAGCTACGAGCAGTACTTC
NA	TRBJ1-1	TRBV19	TRBD1	CASSIQGVKTEAFF	TGTGCCAGTAGTATACAGGGGGTGAAAACTGAAGCTTTCTTT
NA	TRBJ1-6	TRBV5-8	NA	CASSSGVVDNSPLHF	TGTGCCAGCAGCTCTGGGGTGGTCGATAATTCACCCCTCCACTTT
NA	TRBJ2-5	TRBV30	NA	CAWSIGGKRVETQYF	TGTGCCTGGAGTATTGGTGGTAAGAGGGTGGAGACCCAGTACTTC
NA	TRBJ2-3	TRBV20-1	NA	CSARSAGSLDTQYF	TGCAGTGCTAGATCCGCGGGGTCACTAGATACGCAGTATTTT
NA	TRBJ1-6	TRBV30	NA	CAWSDRGGSPLHF	TGTGCCTGGTCCGACAGAGGGGGTTCACCCCTCCACTTT
once	TRBJ2-5	TRBV2	NA	CASRRDQETQYF	TGTGCCAGCCGCAGGGACCAAGAGACCCAGTACTTC
NA	TRBJ2-7	TRBV6-1	TRBD1	CASLSTRDRGNYEQYF	TGTGCCAGCTTATCTACAAGAGACAGGGGGAACTACGAGCAGTACTTC
NA	TRBJ1-1	TRBV13	NA	CASSLGFSGNTEAFF	TGTGCCAGCAGCCTGGGATTTTCGGGGAACACTGAAGCTTTCTTT
NA	TRBJ2-4	TRBV14	NA	CASSPSTVAKNIQYF	TGTGCCAGCAGCCCGTCGACGGTAGCCAAAAACATTCAGTACTTC
NA	TRBJ1-1	TRBV20-1	NA	CSAWTLTNTEAFF	TGCAGTGCCTGGACATTAACGAACACTGAAGCTTTCTTT
NA	TRBJ1-6	TRBV7-2	NA	CASSFDGDRSPLHF	TGTGCCAGCAGTTTCGACGGGGATCGGTCACCCCTCCACTTT
NA	TRBJ1-5	TRBV20-1	TRBD1	CSARRGADNQPQHF	TGCAGTGCTCGCAGGGGGGCTGATAATCAGCCCCAGCATTTT
NA	TRBJ1-2	TRBV10-2	NA	CASRTQGLLNYGYTF	TGCGCCAGCAGAACACAGGGCCTCCTCAACTATGGCTACACCTTC
once	TRBJ2-2	TRBV10-3	TRBD1	CAISESRTGYGGELFF	TGTGCCATCAGTGAGTCGAGGACAGGGTATGGCGGGGAGCTGTTTTTT
NA	TRBJ1-5	TRBV30	NA	CAWSVKGSQPQHF	TGTGCCTGGAGCGTGAAAGGGAGCCAGCCCCAGCATTTT
NA	TRBJ1-5	TRBV25-1	NA	CASRDDKGDQPQHF	TGTGCCAGCAGGGACGACAAGGGTGATCAGCCCCAGCATTTT
NA	TRBJ2-3	TRBV28	NA	CASSLPGGGLGSDTQYF	TGTGCCAGCAGCCTCCCCGGAGGGGGCCTTGGCTCAGATACGCAGTATTTT
NA	TRBJ1-6	TRBV10-3	TRBD1	CATRGQGNSPLHF	TGTGCCACCCGCGGACAGGGTAATTCACCCCTCCACTTT